This T cell receptor beta chain was captured in a study of blood T cell repertoires in COVID-19. Overall study context: The study drew acute and convalescent COVID-19 samples from the United States, Italy and Spain. Sources were T cells, B-cell-depleted T cells, or PBMCs; the material itself was cDNA or gDNA.

Per the study methods: Amplification from reference gene primers served as the basis for estimated nucleated cell counts. Using immunoSEQ multiplex PCR, the repertoire was profiled, and TCRdb retains in-frame clones only, with some absent. V, J and clone size reflect that table, while D and trimming were determined from the DNA. The sample has tens of thousands of clones; 85% to 90% are singletons. V lost 4 bases to trimming and J lost 0 bases, with 6 bases between them. CDR3 length equals 13 residues. CDR1 is LNHDA and CDR2 is SQIVND in the germline V gene (reference sequence). The sequence was obtained from a man in his 60s with active COVID-19. The chain couples TRBV19 to TRBJ2-5; D possibly corresponds to TRBD2 (5 bases). Sequenced material: peripheral blood. Written as DNA, the CDR3 is TGTGCCAGTAGTACGGGGTACCAAGAGACCCAGTACTTC. Its protein product is CASSTGYQETQYF.